A single sample gave rise to the 14 T cell receptor beta chains below, sequenced in a study of CD8+CD57+ T cells in acquired aplastic anemia. TCR beta VDJ combinations and CDR3 sequences were profiled from genomic DNA. TCRdb passed the reads through MiXCR, listing each CDR3 protein once. The sample shows 400,000 to 500,000 distinct CDR3 sequences, about 70% of them seen only once. The specimen was sorted CD4+, CD8+, or CD8+CD57+ T cells (not recorded which) from PBMCs. The receptors here all came from a human donor in good health, serving as a control.

Remarks on this clonotype: At one boundary the junction diverges from the germline segment, which might be a read error. The chain is built from TRBV7-3 and TRBJ1-6; D is possibly TRBD1 (5 bases). CDR3 size: 14 residues. From germline, CDR1 is SGHTA and CDR2 FQGTGA. The CDR3 DNA reads as TGTGCCACCAGCCTTGGCAGGGATAATTCACACCTCCACTTT. The encoded protein is CATSLGRDNSHLHF.

The CDR3 bases are TGTGCCAGCAGCTTGGCTGGAGGGTCACCCCGAGACTTTGAGCAGTACTTC. It translates to CASSLAGGSPRDFEQYF. The rearrangement joins TRBV7-3 to TRBJ2-7; perhaps TRBD2 as D (6 bases). Between the trimmed V and J ends, which lost 3 bases and 7 bases, there was a span of 25 bases. CDR3 length equals 17 residues. Per germline, CDR1 SGHTA and CDR2 FQGTGA.

This clonotype was recorded many times. The chain joins TRBV7-3 to TRBJ2-1; D is ambiguous. With 5 bases removed from V and 6 bases from J, the gap between germline ends came to 14 bases. The CDR3 sequence is 14 residues long. CDR1 is SGHTA and CDR2 is FQGTGA in the germline V gene. CDR3 sequence: CASSQMVGSNEQFF. The CDR3 DNA reads as TGTGCCAGCAGCCAAATGGTGGGGTCCAATGAGCAGTTCTTC.

V and J are TRBV9 and TRBJ2-3; TRBD2 matches 10 bases. Germline V lookup: CDR1 SGDLS, CDR2 YYNGEE. CDR3 length: 17 residues. The V segment lost 0 bases and the J segment 7 bases; nucleotides outside the gene matches: 11. This CDR3 reads CASSVALAGDTDNTQYF. The CDR3 DNA reads TGTGCCAGCAGCGTAGCGCTAGCGGGGGACACAGATAATACGCAGTATTTT.

This clonotype was observed many times. The chain employs TRBV12-3 or TRBV12-4 and TRBJ2-2, with TRBD2 matching 9 bases. CDR3 length: 16 amino acids. Losses at the gene ends were 6 bases for V and 6 bases for J; bases not matched to a gene: 11. CDR3 region: CASRYSGGSGAGELFF. The CDR3 DNA sequence: TGTGCCAGCAGATATAGCGGGGGCTCAGGGGCCGGGGAGCTGTTTTTT.

V usage is TRBV30 and J usage is TRBJ1-1; D might be TRBD1 (6 bases). With 1 base removed from V and 3 bases from J, the gap between germline ends came to 9 bases. Germline V gene sequence: CDR1 GTSNPN, CDR2 SVGIG (reference sequence). The CDR3 is 13 amino acids. The CDR3 sequence is CAWSEQGYTEAFF. Written as DNA, the CDR3 is TGTGCCTGGAGTGAACAGGGATACACTGAAGCTTTCTTT.

V and J are TRBV13 and TRBJ1-2; D gene unclear. This CDR3 is 14 amino acids long. Trimming removed 3 bases at V and 1 base at J, with 9 bases between. In germline, CDR1 is PRHDT, CDR2 FYEKMQ (reference sequence). Here the CDR3 reads CASSLSTVNYGYTF. DNA of the CDR3: TGTGCCAGCAGCTTGTCGACGGTTAACTATGGCTACACCTTC.

The V and J genes are TRBV19 and TRBJ1-1; a possible D gene is TRBD1 (6 bases). The CDR3 sequence is 14 residues long. Trimming took off 9 bases at V and 0 bases at J, with 14 bases between the two ends. The V gene's germline CDR1 is LNHDA and CDR2 SQIVND (reference sequence). CDR3: CASSQTGLNTEAFF. The CDR3 coding sequence is TGTGCCAGCAGTCAAACAGGGCTGAACACTGAAGCTTTCTTT. Drawing the rest from reference TRBV19 and TRBJ1-1, the complete variable domain is DGGITQSPKYLFRKEGQNVTLSCEQNLNHDAMYWYRQDPGQGLRLIYYSQIVNDFQKGDIAEGYSVSREKKESFPLTVTSAQKNPTAFYLCASSQTGLNTEAFFGQGTRLTVV.

This chain joins TRBV19 and TRBJ2-1, with D possibly TRBD2 on 6 matching bases. The CDR3 is 14 residues long. Germline loops: CDR1 LNHDA, CDR2 SQIVND (reference sequence). V lost 7 bases to trimming and J lost 5 bases, with 15 bases between them. CDR3 DNA sequence: TGTGCCAGTACCATGATCGGCGGGGACAATGAGCAGTTCTTC. Residues: CASTMIGGDNEQFF.

Concerning this clonotype: Compared with germline, one end of the junction differs, possibly owing to a read error. The chain has TRBV4-1 and TRBJ1-2; 9 nucleotides align to TRBD1. The CDR3 runs 14 residues. Per germline, CDR1 MGHRA and CDR2 YSYEKL. CDR3 bases: TGTGCCAGCAGCAGGGTGGGACAGGGCGATGGCTACACCTTC. Its translation: CASSRVGQGDGYTF.

This sequence joins TRBV5-6 and TRBJ2-5; TRBD2 is a possible D gene (5 bases). CDR1 and CDR2 (germline): SGHDT, YYEEEE. V shed 2 bases and J shed 6 bases, with 14 bases lying between them. The CDR3 contains 14 residues. As DNA, the CDR3 is TGTGCCAGCAGCTTTTTAGGGCGGGTAAAGACCCAGTACTTC. Translated: CASSFLGRVKTQYF.

On this clonotype itself: One end of the junction varies from germline; a read error may be responsible. This chain connects TRBV7-9 to TRBJ2-3, with a possible D match to TRBD2 (7 bases). CDR3 length equals 16 residues. From germline, CDR1 is SEHNR and CDR2 FQNEAQ (reference sequence). The CDR3 coding sequence is TGCGCCAGCAGCTTGGTCGGGGGGCCTACCACAGATACGCAGTATTTT. Amino acids: CASSLVGGPTTDTQYF.

In this sample, this clonotype turned up many times. This sequence joins TRBV12-5 and TRBJ1-2; D gene unclear. Germline V gene data show CDR1 as LGHNT and CDR2 as FRNRAP. V was shortened by 3 bases and J by 4 bases, with 9 bases between the two germline ends. The length of the CDR3 is 13 residues. The CDR3 loop reads CASGFPGSYGYTF. CDR3 in DNA: TGTGCTAGTGGTTTCCCAGGCAGCTATGGCTACACCTTC.

The chain couples TRBV19 to TRBJ1-6; 10 nucleotides agree with TRBD1. After removal of 7 bases from V and 13 bases from J, the junction contained 10 bases not matched to a gene. The length of the CDR3 is 14 residues. Germline V gene lookup returns CDR1 LNHDA and CDR2 SQIVND (reference sequence). The CDR3 here is CASTAGTGVTPLHF. DNA for the CDR3: TGTGCCAGTACCGCTGGGACAGGGGTGACGCCCCTCCACTTT.